This T cell receptor (beta chain) was sequenced in a study of regulatory T cells in long-lasting Graves disease. This clonotype showed up many times. Its target is unknown. The CDR3 is 17 amino acids. From germline, CDR1 is SNHLY and CDR2 FYNNEI. V was cut by 6 bases and J by 5 bases, with 25 bases left in between. Time point: persistent/refractory GD, antithyroid drugs over 5 years with positive TRAb. Generation of the TCR library employed RNA extracted from PBMCs. In each case, Graves' disease was diagnosed per American Thyroid Association guidelines. Each of the patients was recruited from an endocrinology department situated in Xi'an, China. General study findings and limits: Those with persistent disease had in common more public clonotypes (about 3,000) than new patients (roughly 930). Patients with persistent disease showed a bias toward TRBV28, TRBJ1-2 and TRBJ2-5.

According to the study, TCR beta libraries were built with iRepertoire HTBI primers and CDR3-region Arm-PCR. TCRdb itself ran the multiplex PCR reads through MiXCR, one entry per CDR3 protein. The repertoire holds a few hundred thousand distinct CDR3 sequences, with around 23% as singletons. The V call is TRBV2, the J call TRBJ2-5; D may correspond to TRBD1 or TRBD2 (5 bases each). The sequences come from peripheral blood mononuclear cells (PBMCs), collected when the disease was refractory, from a patient treated with antithyroid drugs. This sequence was found in a woman aged 40 to 49 with Graves disease. This CDR3 is CASRQTTGPVSGETQYF. DNA for the CDR3: TGTGCCAGCAGGCAGACCACAGGCCCTGTATCGGGGGAGACCCAGTACTTC.